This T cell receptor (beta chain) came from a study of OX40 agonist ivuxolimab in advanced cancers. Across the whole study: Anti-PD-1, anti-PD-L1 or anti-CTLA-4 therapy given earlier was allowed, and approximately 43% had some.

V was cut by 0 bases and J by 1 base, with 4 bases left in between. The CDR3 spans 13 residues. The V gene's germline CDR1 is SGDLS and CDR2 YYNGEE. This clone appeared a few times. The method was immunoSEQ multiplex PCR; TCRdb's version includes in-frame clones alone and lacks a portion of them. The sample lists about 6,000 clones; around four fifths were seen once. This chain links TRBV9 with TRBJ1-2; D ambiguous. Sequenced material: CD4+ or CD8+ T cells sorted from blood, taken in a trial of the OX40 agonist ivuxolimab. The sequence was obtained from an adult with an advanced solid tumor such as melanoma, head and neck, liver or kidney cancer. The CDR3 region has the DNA TGTGCCAGCAGCGTAGAAGATAACTATGGCTACACCTTC. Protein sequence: CASSVEDNYGYTF.